The 12 T cell receptor beta chains below come from one sample, sequenced in a study of OX40 agonist ivuxolimab in advanced cancers. Here immunoSEQ multiplex PCR was the method, and the copy in TCRdb shows in-frame clones only, minus some. Among over 75,000 clones listed, around 85% were seen once. The sample consisted of CD4+ or CD8+ T cells sorted from blood, taken in a trial of the OX40 agonist ivuxolimab. These receptors all stem from an adult with an advanced solid tumor such as melanoma, head and neck, liver or kidney cancer.

The V and J genes are TRBV18 and TRBJ2-1; D perhaps matches TRBD2 (6 bases). Germline V lookup: CDR1 KGHSH, CDR2 LQKENI. The CDR3 length is 16 residues. V lost 4 bases, J lost 7 bases, and 20 bases lay in between. As DNA, the CDR3 is TGTGCCAGCTCACGCCTCGGGGGAGGCACCGAAAATGAGCAGTTCTTC. As protein: CASSRLGGGTENEQFF.

The rearrangement uses TRBV30 and TRBJ2-3; D might be TRBD1 (6 bases). Germline V gene sequence: CDR1 GTSNPN, CDR2 SVGIG (reference sequence). Trimming cost V 2 bases and J 0 bases, with 9 bases left between them. This CDR3 comprises 14 residues. CDR3 DNA sequence: TGTGCCTGGAGTCCCAGGGGAAGCACAGATACGCAGTATTTT. Protein product: CAWSPRGSTDTQYF.

The chain uses TRBV4-3 and TRBJ2-3; 11 bases match TRBD2. This CDR3 has 18 amino acids. The V segment lost 0 bases and the J segment 3 bases; nucleotides outside the gene matches: 8. In germline, CDR1 is LGHNA, CDR2 YSLEER. This chain's CDR3 is CASSQDWALAGVTDTQYF. The CDR3 region has the DNA TGCGCCAGCAGCCAAGATTGGGCACTAGCGGGGGTGACAGATACGCAGTATTTT.

This chain joins TRBV27 and TRBJ1-2, with D perhaps TRBD1 (5 bases). Germline loops: CDR1 MNHEY, CDR2 SMNVEV (reference sequence). The V end lost 6 bases, the J end lost 1 base, and 15 bases lay between the germline ends. The CDR3 covers 15 residues. The CDR3 nucleotides are TGTGCCAGCAGCCCCCGAGACAGCCTTAACTATGGCTACACCTTC. This gives the protein CASSPRDSLNYGYTF.

Concerning this clone itself: At the DNA level, this CDR3 is encoded by other sequences in the same sample as well. The chain couples TRBV30 to TRBJ2-7; a possible D gene is TRBD1 (7 bases). Germline CDR1 and CDR2: GTSNPN and SVGIG (reference sequence). The CDR3 runs 11 residues. V was pared by 1 base and J by 12 bases, with 13 bases between. The CDR3 DNA is TGTGCCTGGAGTGGAACAGGGGAGGTGTACTTC. It yields the protein CAWSGTGEVYF.

The V and J genes are TRBV6-1 and TRBJ1-3; the D gene is possibly TRBD1 (6 bases). This CDR3 contains 14 residues. Between the trimmed V and J ends, which lost 2 bases and 3 bases, there was a span of 8 bases. CDR1 and CDR2 (germline): MNHNS, SASEGT. In DNA form, the CDR3 reads TGTGCCAGCAGTGAATCAGGGGTTGGAAACACCATATATTTT. Amino acids: CASSESGVGNTIYF.

The chain links TRBV27 to TRBJ2-1; 11 bases agree with TRBD2. The CDR3 covers 14 residues. After removal of 5 bases from V and 8 bases from J, the junction contained 5 bases not matched to a gene. The V gene's germline CDR1 is MNHEY and CDR2 SMNVEV (reference sequence). In nucleotides, the CDR3 is TGTGCCAGCAGTCCCAGGACTAGCGGGTATGAGCAGTTCTTC. Translating gives CASSPRTSGYEQFF.

The chain employs TRBV4-2 and TRBJ2-7; TRBD2 is a possible D gene (7 bases). The CDR3 totals 16 residues. Germline V CDR1 and CDR2: LGHNA, YNFKEQ. Trimming shortened V by 4 bases and J by 3 bases, and 19 bases separated the two germline ends. CDR3: CASSRGGAGPNYEQYF. The CDR3 nucleotides are TGTGCCAGCAGCCGGGGGGGGGCAGGGCCAAACTACGAGCAGTACTTC.

This chain links TRBV16 with TRBJ1-3; TRBD1 agrees at 9 bases. This CDR3 is 15 amino acids long. Germline trimming cut 3 bases from V and 4 bases from J; bases unmatched to any gene: 4. Germline CDR1 KGHSY, CDR2 FQNENV. CDR3 protein: CASSQPGTGGNTIYF. Written as DNA, the CDR3 is TGTGCCAGCAGCCAGCCCGGGACAGGGGGAAACACCATATATTTT. Full variable domain (rest looked up from reference TRBV16 and TRBJ1-3): GEEVAQTPKHLVRGEGQKAKLYCAPIKGHSYVFWYQQVLKNEFKFLISFQNENVFDETGMPKERFSAKCLPNSPCSLEIQATKLEDSAVYFCASSQPGTGGNTIYFGEGSWLTVV.

V is TRBV11-3 and J is TRBJ1-1; 7 bases are a match to TRBD1. With V trimmed by 0 bases and J by 8 bases, 0 bases remained unmatched. Germline V gene lookup returns CDR1 SGHNT and CDR2 YENEEA. The CDR3 extends over 12 amino acids. The CDR3 protein is CASSLETGEAFF. CDR3 sequence (DNA): TGTGCCAGCAGCTTAGAGACAGGGGAAGCTTTCTTT.

The chain carries TRBV7-8 and TRBJ2-5, with 10 bases fitting TRBD2. After removal of 0 bases from V and 7 bases from J, the junction contained 8 bases not matched to a gene. Per germline, CDR1 SGHVS and CDR2 FQNEAQ. The CDR3 is 16 amino acids. The CDR3 bases are TGTGCCAGCAGCTTAGCCGGACTAGCGGTTCCGGGGACCCAGTACTTC. Translating gives CASSLAGLAVPGTQYF.

With regard to this clone: The junction departs from the called germline gene at one end, perhaps through a read error. The genes are TRBV7-7 and TRBJ2-1, with D perhaps TRBD1 (5 bases). The CDR3 length is 14 residues. Per the germline V gene, CDR1 is SSHAT and CDR2 is FNYEAQ (reference sequence). The CDR3 sequence is CASSLGETDNEQFF. The CDR3 DNA sequence: TGTGCTAGCAGCTTAGGGGAAACAGACAATGAGCAGTTCTTC. Variable domain in full (rest from reference TRBV7-7 and TRBJ2-1): GAGVSQSPRYKVTKRGQDVTLRCDPISSHATLYWYQQALGQGPEFLTYFNYEAQPDKSGLPSDRFSAERPEGSISTLTIQRTEQRDSAMYRCASSLGETDNEQFFGPGTRLTVL.